A selection of T cell receptor beta chains follows, all from one sample in a study of T-cell memory formation after mild COVID-19. TCRdb re-analysed the 5' RACE reads in MiXCR, keeping a single row per CDR3 protein. The table lists hundreds of thousands of distinct CDR3 sequences, around 20% of them singletons. The specimen sequenced was PBMCs or a T cell subset sorted from them (not recorded which). All receptors come from an adult woman who had mild COVID-19 (a few samples of this study predate the infection). Cell type and time point are not known. Both conserved end residues are part of each CDR3. D genes are given only for firm matches. The listing skips clone size in some rows; elsewhere it reads once, few, many or a size class.

j_gene: TRBJ2-1
abundance: once
len: 14
d_gene: .
v_gene: TRBV11-1
CDR3nt: TGTGCCAGCAGCTGGGGGGCCGGCCTCGATGAGCAGTTCTTC
CDR3aa: CASSWGAGLDEQFF

j_gene: TRBJ1-3
abundance: few
len: 16
d_gene: TRBD1
v_gene: TRBV12-3/TRBV12-4
CDR3nt: TGTGCCAGCAGTATGCCGACAGGGGGTTTCGGAAACACCATATATTTT
CDR3aa: CASSMPTGGFGNTIYF

j_gene: TRBJ2-3
abundance: .
len: 13
d_gene: .
v_gene: TRBV29-1
CDR3nt: TGCAGCCACCTAGGGGATCGGACAGATACGCAGTATTTT
CDR3aa: CSHLGDRTDTQYF

j_gene: TRBJ1-1
abundance: .
len: 15
d_gene: .
v_gene: TRBV5-6
CDR3nt: TGTGCCAGCAGCTTGGGGGGGCCTATGAACACTGAAGCTTTCTTT
CDR3aa: CASSLGGPMNTEAFF

j_gene: TRBJ2-1
abundance: .
len: 17
d_gene: TRBD2
v_gene: TRBV6-2/TRBV6-3
CDR3nt: TGTGCCAGCAGTTACGTGGGACTAGCGGGAGGTCGTAATGAGCAGTTCTTC
CDR3aa: CASSYVGLAGGRNEQFF

j_gene: TRBJ1-5
abundance: .
len: 15
d_gene: .
v_gene: TRBV6-2/TRBV6-3
CDR3nt: TGTGCCAGCATAAACGGGGGACGGAGCAATCAGCCCCAGCATTTT
CDR3aa: CASINGGRSNQPQHF

j_gene: TRBJ2-1
abundance: many
len: 10
d_gene: .
v_gene: TRBV7-9
CDR3nt: TGTGCCAGCAGTTTGGGCGAGCAGTTCTTC
CDR3aa: CASSLGEQFF

j_gene: TRBJ2-1
abundance: few
len: 15
d_gene: TRBD2
v_gene: TRBV4-2
CDR3nt: TGTGCCAGCAGCCAAGTCGAGGCGGGAGGCGCTAAGCAGTTCTTC
CDR3aa: CASSQVEAGGAKQFF

j_gene: TRBJ2-5
abundance: once
len: 13
d_gene: .
v_gene: TRBV6-5
CDR3nt: TGTGCCAGCAGTTACGACAGACAAGAGACCCAGTACTTC
CDR3aa: CASSYDRQETQYF

j_gene: TRBJ2-5
abundance: many
len: 11
d_gene: .
v_gene: TRBV20-1
CDR3nt: TGCAGTGCTCCTAGGATGGAGACCCAGTACTTC
CDR3aa: CSAPRMETQYF

j_gene: TRBJ2-7
abundance: .
len: 12
d_gene: .
v_gene: TRBV25-1
CDR3nt: TGTGCCAGCAGTGACACCCTCTACGAGCAGTACTTC
CDR3aa: CASSDTLYEQYF